This record concerns one T cell receptor (beta chain) sequence. Its target is unknown. Other DNA sequences of this sample code for an identical CDR3. This record comes from a study of cytomegalovirus exposure and HLA in healthy donors. General study findings and limits: Follow-up analysis later connected one missense variant in DCLRE1C with trimming of TCR beta V- and J-genes.

The PCR used 60 Vbeta and 13 Jbeta primers. The method was immunoSEQ multiplex PCR; TCRdb's version includes in-frame clones alone and lacks a portion of them. Seen in this sample are more than 85,000 clones; the ten most common clones hold just over 5.5%. Germline CDR1 and CDR2: SGHRS and YFSETQ. J gave up 4 bases and V 0 bases, and 2 bases lay outside the gene matches. This CDR3 comprises 14 residues. This sequence originates from a girl aged 10 to 17 in good health and CMV-seropositive. V usage is TRBV5-1 and J usage is TRBJ1-1; 8 bases map to TRBD1. Sequenced input: PBMCs. As DNA, the CDR3 is TGCGCCAGCAGCTTGGCCGGGACAGGCACTGAAGCTTTCTTT. Protein product: CASSLAGTGTEAFF.